These 6 T cell receptor beta chains were all obtained from the same sample, sequenced in a study of shared clonotypes between healthy human individuals. Sequencing used immunoSEQ multiplex PCR; TCRdb keeps in-frame clones, though not all of them. The sample lists a few million clones; 93% were seen once. CD45RO-negative, CCR7-selected cells formed the naive CD8 fraction, which excluded terminally differentiated effector memory CD45RA+ cells. Specimen: naive CD8+ T cells from PBMCs. The receptors originated from a man between 18 and 35 years old in good health. Some clones in this sample may be carry-over from other donors' samples.

The chain has TRBV7-9 and TRBJ1-2; D remains ambiguous. There are 12 residues in the CDR3. The germline V and J ends were trimmed by 2 bases and 8 bases, with 9 bases remaining between them. CDR1 is SEHNR and CDR2 is FQNEAQ in the germline V gene (reference sequence). The CDR3 sequence is CASSLYRDGYTF. DNA for the CDR3: TGTGCCAGCAGCTTATACAGAGACGGCTACACCTTC. Looking up the rest from reference TRBV7-9 and TRBJ1-2 gives the full variable domain: DTGVSQNPRHKITKRGQNVTFRCDPISEHNRLYWYRQTLGQGPEFLTYFQNEAQLEKSRLLSDRFSAERPKGSFSTLEIQRTEQGDSAMYLCASSLYRDGYTFGSGTRLTVV.

The chain has TRBV7-6 and TRBJ2-7, with 8 nucleotides matching TRBD1. The CDR3 totals 16 residues. J lost 3 bases, V lost 3 bases, and 10 bases had no gene match. The germline CDR1 and CDR2 sequences are SGHVS and FNYEAQ. The CDR3 DNA follows: TGTGCCAGCAGCTTGCGGGTTGGACAGGGACACTACGAGCAGTACTTC. It translates to CASSLRVGQGHYEQYF.

The chain links TRBV18 to TRBJ2-2; no reliable D call. Deletions cut 0 bases from V and 2 bases from J, with 13 bases between. The CDR3 runs 17 residues. Germline CDR1 is KGHSH and CDR2 is LQKENI. As DNA, the CDR3 is TGTGCCAGCTCACCACCAGGCTACGACCTTAACACCGGGGAGCTGTTTTTT. Amino acids: CASSPPGYDLNTGELFF. The entire variable domain, with the rest obtained from reference TRBV18 and TRBJ2-2, is as follows: NAGVMQNPRHLVRRRGQEARLRCSPMKGHSHVYWYRQLPEEGLKFMVYLQKENIIDESGMPKERFSAEFPKEGPSILRIQQVVRGDSAAYFCASSPPGYDLNTGELFFGEGSRLTVL.

With respect to this clone: The same CDR3 also results from other DNA sequences found in this sample. The chain is built from TRBV27 and TRBJ2-7, with a tentative D call TRBD2 (6 bases). The ends were cut back, 3 bases at V and 2 bases at J, with 11 bases in the middle. CDR1 is MNHEY and CDR2 is SMNVEV in the germline V gene (reference sequence). This CDR3 contains 14 residues. CDR3 DNA sequence: TGTGCCAGCAGTTTCAGCGGGCCCCCCTACGAGCAGTACTTC. Residues: CASSFSGPPYEQYF.

On this clone itself: Other DNA sequences in this sample translate to the same CDR3. This chain joins TRBV6-1 and TRBJ2-7; the match to TRBD2 covers 8 bases. CDR1 is MNHNS, CDR2 SASEGT, per germline. This CDR3 region has 13 residues. V shed 6 bases and J 0 bases; nucleotides not matched to a gene: 1. CDR3 in amino acids: CASRSGSSYEQYF. CDR3 DNA sequence: TGTGCCAGCAGGAGCGGGAGCTCCTACGAGCAGTACTTC.

V gene TRBV2 combines with J gene TRBJ2-7; D is possibly TRBD1 (6 bases). V lost 1 base and J lost 4, with 11 bases in between. The CDR3 has 14 amino acids. Germline V gene sequence: CDR1 SNHLY, CDR2 FYNNEI. CDR3 bases: TGTGCCAGCAGTGAAGAGGGGGAAAGGTACGAGCAGTACTTC. Its translation: CASSEEGERYEQYF. The complete variable domain, with remaining parts taken from reference TRBV2 and TRBJ2-7, reads EPEVTQTPSHQVTQMGQEVILRCVPISNHLYFYWYRQILGQKVEFLVSFYNNEISEKSEIFDDQFSVERPDGSNFTLKIRSTKLEDSAMYFCASSEEGERYEQYFGPGTRLTVT.